The sequence of this T cell receptor beta chain was determined in a study of T cell responses to AZD1222 COVID-19 vaccine. Sequencing used immunoSEQ multiplex PCR; TCRdb keeps in-frame clones, though not all of them. This sample has over 150,000 clones, with 90% to 95% found just once. The ends lost 6 bases at V and 3 bases at J; junction bases unmatched: 3. This CDR3 contains 14 residues. The germline CDR1 and CDR2 sequences are LNHDA and SQIVND (reference sequence). Material: peripheral blood, obtained 28 days after the second dose of the MenACWY control vaccine. The chain recombines TRBV19 with TRBJ1-5; 9 bases line up with TRBD1. This TCR came from an adult who received the MenACWY meningococcal vaccine as a control. CDR3 loop: CASRQGALNQPQHF. In DNA, the CDR3 is TGTGCCAGTAGACAGGGGGCCCTCAATCAGCCCCAGCATTTT.